These 17 T cell receptor beta chains came from one sample sequenced in a study of Ad26.COV2.S vaccination and SARS-CoV-2 variants. Libraries were prepared by immunoSEQ multiplex PCR; TCRdb keeps only in-frame clonotypes and omits some of them. The profile covers roughly 700,000 clones, with approximately 88% appearing a single time and about 1.5% taken by the ten largest. Treatment in this sample: 15 to 20 received Ad26.COV2.S at low or high dose, single or two shots; about 5 received placebo; per-sample allocation not given. Samples were taken on day 63 after the first vaccine or placebo injection. The sequencing here drew on peripheral blood, taken in a trial of Ad26.COV2.S vaccine versus placebo. These receptors came from a person between 18 and 65 years old who received the Ad26.COV2.S COVID-19 vaccine or a placebo.

The chain uses TRBV5-1 and TRBJ1-2, with TRBD1 identical over 7 bases. The CDR3 is made up of 14 amino acids. Germline V CDR1 and CDR2: SGHRS, YFSETQ. The J segment lost 2 bases and the V segment lost 4 bases, leaving 5 bases of the junction unmatched. CDR3 loop: CASSGQGVNYGYTF. For the CDR3, the DNA is TGCGCCAGCAGCGGCCAGGGGGTCAACTATGGCTACACCTTC.

J is TRBJ1-4 and V is TRBV4-3, with 10 bases aligning to TRBD1. This CDR3 is 16 amino acids long. The germline CDR1 and CDR2 sequences are LGHNA and YSLEER. The junction had 9 bases not matched to a gene; V was cut back by 3 bases and J by 8 bases. The CDR3 nucleotides read TGCGCCAGCAGCCAGAGGGTCGGGACAGGGGTAGAAAAACTGTTTTTT. Protein: CASSQRVGTGVEKLFF.

This clone came up once. J is TRBJ1-2 and V is TRBV5-6, with D perhaps TRBD1 (5 bases). The CDR3 is 12 amino acids. Germline loops: CDR1 SGHDT, CDR2 YYEEEE. V was shortened by 9 bases and J by 0 bases, with 9 bases between the two germline ends. CDR3 nucleotides: TGTGCCACCTCAGGGACTAACTATGGCTACACCTTC. Translation gives CATSGTNYGYTF.

The chain combines TRBV9 with TRBJ1-2, with D possibly being TRBD1 (5 bases). The CDR3 has 15 residues. Trimming removed 2 bases from V and 2 bases from J, with 13 bases in between. Germline lookup yields CDR1 SGDLS and CDR2 YYNGEE. The DNA for the CDR3 is TGTGCCAGCAGCGTGAATCAAGGGGCCAACTATGGCTACACCTTC. It codes for CASSVNQGANYGYTF.

This clone was observed once. V gene TRBV11-2 combines with J gene TRBJ1-1; a possible D gene is TRBD1 (6 bases). V lost 10 bases to trimming and J lost 11 bases, with 26 bases between them. Germline loops: CDR1 SGHAT, CDR2 FQNNGV. The length of the CDR3 is 14 residues. CDR3 DNA sequence: TGTGCCACCCACCTAGGGGGGGTGGAAGGAGTTGCTTTCTTT. Translating it yields CATHLGGVEGVAFF.

V usage is TRBV6-6 and J usage is TRBJ2-4, with TRBD1 matching over 8 bases. V trimming: 7 bases; J trimming: 6 bases; junction bases outside the gene matches: 5. The CDR3 covers 13 residues. The germline V gene has CDR1 MNHNY and CDR2 SVGAGI (reference sequence). For the CDR3, the DNA is TGTGCCAGCATCTCGACAGGGGTAAACATTCAGTACTTC. Translation: CASISTGVNIQYF.

The chain uses TRBV18 and TRBJ2-7, with TRBD2 matching over 10 bases. CDR1 and CDR2 (germline): KGHSH, LQKENI. The CDR3 has 16 residues. Trimming at V came to 0 bases and at J to 1 base, leaving 3 bases not matched to a gene. This CDR3 is CASSPPVAGGSYEQYF. The CDR3 DNA reads as TGTGCCAGCTCACCACCGGTAGCGGGAGGATCCTACGAGCAGTACTTC.

The chain combines TRBV15 with TRBJ1-1, with D possibly TRBD1 on 6 matching bases. The V gene lost 5 bases and the J gene lost 2 bases, with 12 bases spanning the gap. Germline V lookup: CDR1 LNHNV, CDR2 YYDKDF (reference sequence). The CDR3 extends over 14 amino acids. Written as DNA, the CDR3 is TGTGCCACCAGCCCCCGGACAGAAAACACTGAAGCTTTCTTT. Translated, it gives CATSPRTENTEAFF.

This sequence joins TRBV5-8 and TRBJ2-7; D is possibly TRBD2 (5 bases). V was trimmed by 4 bases and J by 4 bases, leaving 12 bases between them. The CDR3 sequence is 13 residues long. Germline CDR1 SGHTS, CDR2 YDEGEE. In DNA form, the CDR3 reads TGTGCCAGCAGCCACCCCGGGGATTACGAGCAGTACTTC. It yields the protein CASSHPGDYEQYF.

The gene calls are TRBV2 and TRBJ2-7; the D gene could be TRBD1 or TRBD2 (6 bases each). The germline V and J ends were trimmed by 6 bases and 6 bases, with 36 bases remaining between them. The V gene's germline CDR1 is SNHLY and CDR2 FYNNEI. The CDR3 is made up of 20 amino acids. The CDR3 loop is CASRNRGLGGNGGPSLEQYF. The CDR3 DNA follows: TGTGCCAGCAGGAATAGGGGTCTCGGCGGGAACGGGGGCCCTTCCCTCGAGCAGTACTTC. Drawing the rest from reference TRBV2 and TRBJ2-7, the complete variable domain is EPEVTQTPSHQVTQMGQEVILRCVPISNHLYFYWYRQILGQKVEFLVSFYNNEISEKSEIFDDQFSVERPDGSNFTLKIRSTKLEDSAMYFCASRNRGLGGNGGPSLEQYFGPGTRLTVT.

CDR3 residues: CASSIGTSGGTDTQYF. CDR3 nucleotides: TGTGCCAGCAGCATAGGGACTAGCGGAGGGACAGATACGCAGTATTTT. The V and J genes are TRBV3-1 (or the pseudogene TRBV3-2) and TRBJ2-3, with TRBD2 matching over 11 bases. V lost 5 bases, J lost 3 bases, and 7 bases stayed unmatched. The CDR3 is made up of 16 amino acids. Germline-derived CDR1 and CDR2 are LGHDT and YNNKEL (reference sequence).

V usage is TRBV3-1 (or the pseudogene TRBV3-2) and J usage is TRBJ2-1, with a possible D match to TRBD1 (6 bases). The V end lost 4 bases, the J end lost 8 bases, and 15 bases lay between the germline ends. This CDR3 spans 14 amino acids. Germline loops: CDR1 LGHDT, CDR2 YNNKEL (reference sequence). The CDR3 reads CASSPPNRADEQFF. For the CDR3, the DNA is TGTGCCAGCAGCCCCCCGAACAGGGCCGATGAGCAGTTCTTC.

DNA for the CDR3: TGTGCCAGCAGCGTAGGGGGTCTAGAAATCCACGAGCAGTACTTC. This sequence encodes CASSVGGLEIHEQYF. The gene calls are TRBV9 and TRBJ2-7; no firm D call. Trimming removed 0 bases from V and 5 bases from J, with 15 bases in between. The CDR3 spans 15 residues. Germline CDR1 is SGDLS and CDR2 is YYNGEE.

The V gene is TRBV7-8, the J gene TRBJ2-1; TRBD2 matches at 14 bases. The CDR3 extends over 19 amino acids. Unmatched junction bases numbered 6, after V lost 2 bases and J lost 0 bases. CDR1 is SGHVS and CDR2 is FQNEAQ in the germline V gene. CDR3 nucleotides: TGTGCCAGCAGCTTACCGACTAGCGGGAGGGCCACCTCCTACAATGAGCAGTTCTTC. This sequence encodes CASSLPTSGRATSYNEQFF.

V gene TRBV24-1 combines with J gene TRBJ2-5; 7 nucleotides align to TRBD2. The germline V gene has CDR1 KGHDR and CDR2 SFDVKD. The ends lost 10 bases at V and 1 base at J; junction bases unmatched: 5. The CDR3 covers 13 residues. The CDR3 sequence is CATGGVTQETQYF. The CDR3 region has the DNA TGTGCCACGGGGGGGGTGACCCAAGAGACCCAGTACTTC.

This clone was found once. V gene TRBV14 combines with J gene TRBJ1-3; unclear D gene. Trimming left V 1 base short and J 0 bases short, with 7 bases between. Per germline, CDR1 SGHDN and CDR2 FVKESK. This CDR3 region has 15 residues. CDR3 in amino acids: CASSQVQFSGNTIYF. The CDR3 bases are TGTGCCAGCAGCCAAGTGCAGTTCTCTGGAAACACCATATATTTT.

This clone was found a few times. The same CDR3 is also encoded by other DNA sequences in this sample. V usage is TRBV19 and J usage is TRBJ2-7, with D perhaps matching TRBD2 (6 bases). CDR3 length: 14 residues. Per the germline V gene, CDR1 is LNHDA and CDR2 is SQIVND (reference sequence). Trimming cost V 0 bases and J 3 bases, with 9 bases left between them. The CDR3 region has the DNA TGTGCCAGTAGTATAGATAGGGGAGGCTACGAGCAGTACTTC. Its protein product is CASSIDRGGYEQYF.